One sample yielded the 21 T cell receptor beta chains listed below, sequenced in a study of beta chain features in type 1 diabetes. Study-wide points: Among all four CD4+ subsets, Type 1 diabetes patients had TCRB CDR3s that were moderately but significantly shorter.

Expressed TCRB transcripts were sequenced because the entire RNA isolate underwent reverse transcription. Libraries were prepared by immunoSEQ multiplex PCR; TCRdb keeps only in-frame clonotypes and omits some of them. The top ten hold around 0.0099% of the sample, which has approximately 360,000 clones, around 12% seen once. Their antigen targets remain unknown. The sample was naive CD4+ T cells from blood. The origin of the receptors is a woman aged 18-29 years with type 1 diabetes.

This clone was observed a handful of times. V and J are TRBV2 and TRBJ2-3; maybe TRBD1 (8 bases). V was shortened by 3 bases and J by 2 bases, with 15 bases between the two germline ends. CDR1 and CDR2 from the germline V gene are SNHLY and FYNNEI. This CDR3 comprises 16 residues. The CDR3 protein is CASSELDRDYTDTQYF. The CDR3 nucleotides read TGTGCCAGCAGTGAGCTGGACAGGGACTACACAGATACGCAGTATTTT.

This clone has just a few counts. This chain links TRBV11-3 with TRBJ2-7; 10 nucleotides agree with TRBD1. The length of the CDR3 is 13 residues. Germline V gene sequence: CDR1 SGHNT, CDR2 YENEEA. With V trimmed by 5 bases and J by 4 bases, 2 bases remained unmatched. This CDR3 is CASSQGQGYEQYF. Written as DNA, the CDR3 is TGTGCCAGCAGCCAGGGACAGGGGTACGAGCAGTACTTC.

V and J are TRBV5-5 and TRBJ2-5; TRBD1 is a possible D gene (5 bases). The germline V gene has CDR1 SGHKS and CDR2 YYEKEE (reference sequence). V was trimmed by 0 bases and J by 2 bases, leaving 5 bases between them. The CDR3 totals 13 residues. The DNA for the CDR3 is TGTGCCAGCAGCTTGGACAGGCAAGAGACCCAGTACTTC. Translating gives CASSLDRQETQYF.

V gene TRBV4-3 combines with J gene TRBJ2-7, with D hard to call. Between the trimmed V and J ends, which lost 1 base and 7 bases, there was a span of 14 bases. CDR3 length: 14 amino acids. Germline CDR1 and CDR2: LGHNA and YSLEER. CDR3 DNA sequence: TGCGCCAGCAGCCAAGGAACAGACCGGATGGAGCAGTACTTC. It codes for CASSQGTDRMEQYF.

For this clone: Other DNA sequences in the same sample also yield this CDR3. The chain employs TRBV18 and TRBJ2-7, with 8 bases that match TRBD1. The CDR3 sequence is 14 residues long. V lost 3 bases, J lost 4 bases, and 5 bases stayed unmatched. CDR1 and CDR2 from the germline V gene are KGHSH and LQKENI. CDR3 loop: CASSPGTGGYEQYF. The CDR3 nucleotides are TGTGCCAGCTCACCCGGGACAGGCGGATACGAGCAGTACTTC.

This clone was seen more than once but under ten times. J is TRBJ1-5 and V is TRBV13, with D possibly matching TRBD1 (6 bases). Germline V gene sequence: CDR1 PRHDT, CDR2 FYEKMQ (reference sequence). The V end was cut by 3 bases, the J end by 4 bases, with 10 bases between. The CDR3 runs to 14 residues. The CDR3 reads CASSLPGTNQPQHF. CDR3 in DNA: TGTGCCAGCAGCTTGCCCGGGACAAATCAGCCCCAGCATTTT.

This clone occurred a few times. The chain recombines TRBV18 with TRBJ2-6, with D possibly TRBD2 on 6 matching bases. Germline assignment: CDR1 KGHSH and CDR2 LQKENI. This CDR3 has 16 residues. V dropped 6 bases and J dropped 2 bases, with 14 bases sitting between them. CDR3 sequence (DNA): TGTGCCAGCTCCCCTGTGGAGGGGACTGGGGCCAACGTCCTGACTTTC. This gives the protein CASSPVEGTGANVLTF.

V gene TRBV18 combines with J gene TRBJ2-7, with 11 nucleotides matching TRBD2. CDR1 KGHSH and CDR2 LQKENI come from the germline V gene. V shed 4 bases, J shed 2 bases, and the junction held 4 bases outside the gene matches. The CDR3 covers 15 residues. The CDR3 nucleotides are TGTGCCAGCTCACAAGGGACTAGCGGTACCTACGAGCAGTACTTC. It yields the protein CASSQGTSGTYEQYF.

This clone was seen more than once but under ten times. This CDR3 is also generated by other DNA sequences in the sample. The chain recombines TRBV18 with TRBJ2-5; 9 positions match TRBD1. Germline V lookup: CDR1 KGHSH, CDR2 LQKENI. The V and J ends lost 3 bases and 5 bases, in that order; junction bases with no gene match: 4. This CDR3 comprises 14 residues. CDR3 in amino acids: CASSPGQGPETQYF. In DNA, the CDR3 is TGTGCCAGCTCACCGGGACAGGGCCCGGAGACCCAGTACTTC. The variable domain in full, with the rest retrieved from reference TRBV18 and TRBJ2-5, is NAGVMQNPRHLVRRRGQEARLRCSPMKGHSHVYWYRQLPEEGLKFMVYLQKENIIDESGMPKERFSAEFPKEGPSILRIQQVVRGDSAAYFCASSPGQGPETQYFGPGTRLLVL.

This clone was counted a few times. The V gene is TRBV29-1, the J gene TRBJ2-5; perhaps TRBD2 as D (7 bases). Germline-derived CDR1 and CDR2 are SQVTM and ANQGSEA. Trimming shortened V by 4 bases and J by 2 bases, and 11 bases separated the two germline ends. This CDR3 spans 13 amino acids. The CDR3 loop is CSVVAGAQETQYF. For the CDR3, the DNA is TGCAGCGTTGTTGCGGGGGCTCAAGAGACCCAGTACTTC.

The chain combines TRBV6-1 with TRBJ2-6, with D perhaps TRBD2 (5 bases). The V and J ends lost 4 bases and 0 bases respectively, with 10 bases between them. CDR3 length equals 16 residues. CDR1 is MNHNS and CDR2 is SASEGT in the germline V gene. The chain's CDR3 is CASSALTSSGANVLTF. The CDR3 nucleotides are TGTGCCAGCAGTGCCCTCACTAGCTCTGGGGCCAACGTCCTGACTTTC.

The CDR3 DNA reads as TGTGCCAGCAGCTCAGACGGGACTAGCGGGACAGATACGCAGTATTTT. As protein: CASSSDGTSGTDTQYF. This chain links TRBV9 with TRBJ2-3; 12 bases align to TRBD2. This CDR3 is built from 16 residues. After removal of 4 bases from V and 3 bases from J, the junction contained 6 bases not matched to a gene. Germline V gene lookup returns CDR1 SGDLS and CDR2 YYNGEE.

In its sample, this clone was seen a few times. The rearrangement uses TRBV7-9 and TRBJ1-4, with D unclear. Germline V gives CDR1 SEHNR, CDR2 FQNEAQ (reference sequence). CDR3 size: 11 residues. Trimming took 5 bases from V and 9 from J, leaving 7 bases between them. CDR3 residues: CASSRGQKLFF. The DNA for the CDR3 is TGTGCCAGCAGCCGCGGGCAAAAACTGTTTTTT.

This chain links TRBV18 with TRBJ2-2; TRBD1 matches at 7 bases. V dropped 3 bases and J dropped 6; count of bases not matched to a gene: 7. The CDR3 totals 15 residues. The germline CDR1 and CDR2 sequences are KGHSH and LQKENI. The CDR3 protein is CASSPKRTGAGELFF. The CDR3 nucleotides read TGTGCCAGCTCACCTAAAAGGACAGGCGCCGGGGAGCTGTTTTTT.

This clone occurred a few times. The V call is TRBV7-3, the J call TRBJ1-1; D gene uncertain. From germline, CDR1 is SGHTA and CDR2 FQGTGA. CDR3 length: 13 residues. V was pared by 8 bases and J by 11 bases, with 21 bases between. DNA for the CDR3: TGTGCCAGCTCCCCGGGATCCGGCTCTTGGGCTTTCTTT. Amino acid sequence: CASSPGSGSWAFF.

V usage is TRBV7-2 and J usage is TRBJ2-1, with D unresolved. The CDR3 consists of 14 residues. Trimming cost V 5 bases and J 4 bases, with 12 bases left between them. Germline-derived CDR1 and CDR2 are SGHTA and FQGNSA. CDR3 nucleotide sequence: TGTGCCAGCAGCCAGAACATATTTTACAATGAGCAGTTCTTC. Amino acids: CASSQNIFYNEQFF.

The chain combines TRBV7-9 with TRBJ2-3, with 11 bases that match TRBD1. This CDR3 is built from 16 residues. The germline gives CDR1 SEHNR, CDR2 FQNEAQ (reference sequence). Trimming removed 5 bases from V and 2 bases from J; junction bases left unmatched: 6. The CDR3 DNA reads as TGTGCCAGCAGCGCACGGACAGGGGGCGACACAGATACGCAGTATTTT. This gives the protein CASSARTGGDTDTQYF. Combining the CDR3 with reference TRBV7-9 and TRBJ2-3 gives the whole variable domain DTGVSQNPRHKITKRGQNVTFRCDPISEHNRLYWYRQTLGQGPEFLTYFQNEAQLEKSRLLSDRFSAERPKGSFSTLEIQRTEQGDSAMYLCASSARTGGDTDTQYFGPGTRLTVL.

A few counts support this clone. The genes are TRBV2 and TRBJ2-2; D unresolved. V shed 0 bases and J shed 4 bases, with 9 bases lying between them. CDR3 length equals 15 residues. Germline V gene data show CDR1 as SNHLY and CDR2 as FYNNEI. Written as DNA, the CDR3 is TGTGCCAGCAGTGAAGCGCCCAGAGGCACCGGGGAGCTGTTTTTT. Residues: CASSEAPRGTGELFF.

This chain joins TRBV7-6 and TRBJ1-6; tentatively, D is TRBD1 (6 bases). The CDR3 length is 14 residues. Germline V gives CDR1 SGHVS, CDR2 FNYEAQ. V dropped 2 bases and J dropped 7 bases, with 9 bases sitting between them. CDR3 sequence (DNA): TGTGCCAGCAGCTTAACAGGGTACAATTCACCCCTCCACTTT. Its translation: CASSLTGYNSPLHF.

As to this clone: The same CDR3 also results from other DNA sequences found in this sample. The V and J genes are TRBV20-1 and TRBJ2-5, with unresolved D. CDR3 length equals 10 residues. V was clipped by 6 bases and J by 1 base, with 3 bases between them. Germline CDR1 DFQATT, CDR2 SNEGSKA (reference sequence). The CDR3 bases are TGCAGTGCCCGCCAAGAGACCCAGTACTTC. Translation gives CSARQETQYF.

This clone was observed a few times. This rearrangement joins TRBV19 to TRBJ2-5; 8 bases line up with TRBD2. The CDR3 spans 15 residues. CDR1 is LNHDA and CDR2 is SQIVND in the germline V gene (reference sequence). V shed 4 bases, J shed 2 bases, and the junction held 6 bases outside the gene matches. The CDR3 here is CASSNPGLGQETQYF. The CDR3 DNA reads as TGTGCCAGTAGTAACCCGGGACTAGGGCAAGAGACCCAGTACTTC.